This TCR beta chain was recorded in a study of blood T cell repertoires in COVID-19 (dated by TCRdb to 2018 to 2020). The study in broad terms: Collaborator samples came from the United States, Italy and Spain and covered acute and convalescent phases of COVID-19. The material from the prospective study consisted of cDNA or gDNA derived from T cells, B-cell-depleted T cells, or PBMCs. Deeply sampled blood TCRbeta repertoires from subjects exposed to, actively infected with, or recovered from COVID-19 were included in the dataset. The repertoires were released in a freely available public database meant as a resource for research on the immune response to SARS-CoV-2. Samples came from the ongoing ImmuneRACE study (first 160 participants) plus 1,254 subjects from 6 global collaborators. A de-identified subject ID, COVID-19 status, age in years and sex were almost always included in the sample metadata. Where available, HLA class I and class II types were taken from metadata supplied by the sample provider and were not determined by assay-based typing. What the study reported, not specific to this receptor: The quantity of clinical and demographic metadata differed by source and by participant and was supplied without curation.

Whole blood was collected in K2EDTA tubes by collaborating institutions according to the institutions' own protocols. For TCRbeta analysis, collaborators shipped samples in one of three forms: frozen whole blood, isolated PBMCs, or DNA extracted from either of those sample types. TCRbeta CDR3 regions were amplified from genomic DNA by means of the immunoSEQ Assay, a bias-controlled multiplex PCR. On the study's bioinformatics: The number of nucleated cells in each sample was estimated from the amplification of reference gene primers within the assay. Sequence reads were collapsed and filtered to measure the absolute abundance of every unique TCRbeta CDR3 rearrangement. For each sample, productive Simpson clonality was calculated by taking the square root of Simpson's diversity index across productive rearrangements. TCRdb holds this immuneACCESS table with in-frame rearrangements only. Some clones are missing; in checked studies, unresolved V genes explain under half, and the rest has no known cause. V, J and clone size reflect that table, while D and trimming were determined from the DNA. The sample contains 150,000 or so clones, about nine tenths of them found a single time. The ten largest clones take up around 1.5% of the sample.

To note about this clone: The target of this receptor is not known. Per-base quality was not reported, and no clone a single base away is much larger than it.

Based on the germline V gene (reference sequence), the CDR1 and CDR2 sequences are SEHNR and FQNEAQ. Trimming leaves V shorter by 5 bases and J shorter by 6 bases, with the junction holding 7 bases beyond the gene matches. The CDR3 starts with the cysteine, ends with the phenylalanine, and has 14 residues. Solely the CDR3 DNA is kept, with 42 bases framed from the first base. The specimen sequenced was peripheral blood. The chain uses TRBV7-9 and TRBJ1-1; 9 central nucleotides agree with TRBD1. This clonotype originated in a woman between 50 and 59 years old with acute or convalescent COVID-19. The CDR3 protein is CASSRQGVVPEAFF. The nucleotide sequence reads TGTGCCAGCAGCCGACAGGGGGTTGTCCCTGAAGCTTTCTTT. Here the CDR3 is joined to the reference TRBV7-9 and TRBJ1-1 genes, and the full variable domain is: DTGVSQNPRHKITKRGQNVTFRCDPISEHNRLYWYRQTLGQGPEFLTYFQNEAQLEKSRLLSDRFSAERPKGSFSTLEIQRTEQGDSAMYLCASSRQGVVPEAFFGQGTRLTVV.